This TCR beta chain emerged from a study of blood T cell repertoires in COVID-19. Study information: The United States, Italy and Spain provided the acute and convalescent COVID-19 samples. PBMCs, B-cell-depleted T cells, or T cells were the source of the cDNA or gDNA that made up the material.

TCRdb's table, derived via immunoSEQ multiplex PCR, lists solely in-frame clones and lacks some. In the table there are 110,000 to 150,000 clones, about 80% of which are singletons. The length of the CDR3 is 13 residues. Looked up from germline, CDR1 is SEHNR and CDR2 is FQNEAQ (reference sequence). V was shortened by 3 bases and J by 3 bases, with 8 bases between the two germline ends. The sequencing input was peripheral blood. The receptor comes from a human donor in a cohort sampled during active COVID-19. The V call is TRBV7-9, the J call TRBJ1-1; perhaps TRBD1 as D (5 bases). CDR3 coding DNA: TGTGCCAGCAGCTTTCAGGGTGACACTGAAGCTTTCTTT. Its translation: CASSFQGDTEAFF.